Reported below is one T cell receptor beta chain. The antigen remains undetermined. The sample is drawn from a study of cytomegalovirus exposure and HLA in healthy donors. About the study: Earlier sequencing of about 179 million T cells yielded roughly 120 million unique TCR beta sequences.

Both 60 Vbeta primers and 13 Jbeta primers went into the PCR. Repertoires were generated with immunoSEQ multiplex PCR, while TCRdb's copy carries only in-frame clones and drops some. The sample carries approximately 130,000 clones, roughly four fifths recorded once. Study observations and caveats: Presence/absence analyses rested on an assumption that sequencing depth was roughly uniform across donors. Within an earlier analysis, most TCR beta V segments proved productive either about 87% or about 30% of the time.

The CDR3 has 16 residues. Germline assignment: CDR1 SGHVS and CDR2 FQNEAQ. The V end lost 1 base, the J end lost 5 bases, and 14 bases lay between the germline ends. V is TRBV7-8 and J is TRBJ1-4; the D is unclear. The sequence came from a woman aged 40 to 55 in good health and CMV-seropositive. Sequencing was done on a sample of PBMCs. In DNA form, the CDR3 reads TGTGCCAGCAGCTTAGGGGCCACCCTGTTAAATGAAAAACTGTTTTTT. This gives the protein CASSLGATLLNEKLFF.